A selection of T cell receptor beta chains follows, all from one sample in a study of CD8+CD57+ T cells in acquired aplastic anemia. TCRdb used MiXCR to reprocess the reads, holding one entry per CDR3 protein. The top ten clones hold 16% of a sample with around 200,000 distinct CDR3 sequences, about 53% of them seen once. The sequencing input was sorted CD4+, CD8+, or CD8+CD57+ T cells (not recorded which) from PBMCs. The receptor source for this set is a human donor in good health, serving as a control. The CDR3 runs from the conserved cysteine through the conserved F or W. Each record gives: V gene, J gene, CDR3 protein.

TRBV20-1	TRBJ2-6	CSAPVGVTGANVLTF
TRBV6-2/TRBV6-3	TRBJ2-5	CASRRLAGSRETQYF
TRBV7-9	TRBJ2-3	CASSSGGANPDTQYF
TRBV5-1	TRBJ1-2	CASSLMVGTGTF
TRBV20-1	TRBJ2-7	CSARETGDHEQYF
TRBV10-3	TRBJ2-7	CAISDGGANSYEQYF
TRBV20-1	TRBJ2-7	CSATYNRGVSSYEQYF
TRBV19	TRBJ1-5	CASSFETGRQPQHF
TRBV11-2	TRBJ1-2	CASSLVSVTAYGYTF
TRBV7-3	TRBJ1-2	CASSSAGPGNYGYTF
TRBV5-8	TRBJ1-4	CASSPDRGATNEKLFF
TRBV10-3	TRBJ2-2	CAISEKMQNGELFF